This is a list of T cell receptor beta chains from one sample in a study of early T cells in non-severe SARS-CoV-2 infection. TCRdb analysed the 5' RACE reads with MiXCR anew, one entry per CDR3 protein. The sample shows some 66,000 distinct CDR3 sequences, approximately 12% of them seen only once. The specimen sequenced was whole blood. The receptor set was obtained from an adult who was a healthcare worker with PCR-confirmed SARS-CoV-2 infection or an uninfected control (not recorded which). CDR3s include the opening cysteine and the closing phenylalanine or tryptophan. D genes are given only for firm matches. Expanded clones get a size class; other rows say once, few or many, or leave the size out.

>TRBV28|few|TRBJ2-5|TRBD2|14
TGTGCCAGCATCGGGAGGGCCGATGGGATGTCCCAGTACTTC
CASIGRADGMSQYF
>TRBV7-2|many|TRBJ1-5|.|18
TGTGCCAGCAGCTTAGTGGGTTGGGCAGGCGATAGCAATCAGCCCCAGCATTTT
CASSLVGWAGDSNQPQHF
>TRBV5-1|.|TRBJ1-1|.|14
TGCGCCAGCAGCCGGTTTTACAGGGAAACTGAAGCTTTCTTT
CASSRFYRETEAFF
>TRBV7-6|many|TRBJ1-2|.|16
TGTGCCAGCAGCTTAGGGGTGTCCGTCAACACCGATGGCTACACCTTC
CASSLGVSVNTDGYTF
>TRBV12-3/TRBV12-4|many|TRBJ1-2|.|14
TGTGCCAGCAGTTCCCACAGGGTGAACTATGGCTACACCTTC
CASSSHRVNYGYTF
>TRBV9|.|TRBJ2-5|.|16
TGTGCCAGCAGCGTAGGACCCACTAAGGCCCAAGAGACCCAGTACTTC
CASSVGPTKAQETQYF
>TRBV7-2|many|TRBJ1-1|TRBD1|15
TGTGCCAGCAACCGCCGGGACAGGGGGTACACTGAAGCTTTCTTT
CASNRRDRGYTEAFF
>TRBV3-1|.|TRBJ2-2|.|13
TGTGCCAGCAGCCATAGGTCCACCGGGGAGCTGTTTTTT
CASSHRSTGELFF
>TRBV5-1|many|TRBJ2-1|.|17
TGCGCCAGCAGCTTGGACAATCTCAGCAGCTCCTACAATGAGCAGTTCTTC
CASSLDNLSSSYNEQFF
>TRBV5-1|many|TRBJ2-1|.|16
TGCGCCAGCCGACTCGGGCATGTGGGACCCCAGGGTGAGCAGTTCTTC
CASRLGHVGPQGEQFF
>TRBV7-9|many|TRBJ2-1|.|14
TGTGCCAGCAGCGTAGCGGCCTCCTACAATGAGCAGTTCTTC
CASSVAASYNEQFF
>TRBV20-1|many|TRBJ1-1|TRBD1|14
TGCAGTGCTCGCGGAGGGGGCGCGACGACTGAAGCTTTCTTT
CSARGGGATTEAFF
>TRBV10-2|.|TRBJ2-3|.|14
TGCGCCAGCAGTGGCTGGGTCGGCACAGATACGCAGTATTTT
CASSGWVGTDTQYF
>TRBV7-2|medium-sized|TRBJ2-5|TRBD2|15
TGTGCCAGCAGCCCTAGCGGGGGGGCGGTGAAGACCCAGTACTTC
CASSPSGGAVKTQYF
>TRBV5-1|.|TRBJ2-1|TRBD2|16
TGCGCCAGCAGGGAGTTTGGGACTAGCGGCGACAATGAGCAGTTCTTC
CASREFGTSGDNEQFF
>TRBV12-3/TRBV12-4|few|TRBJ2-7|TRBD2|14
TGTGCCAGCAGTCAAGCGGGACTGACCTACGAGCAGTACTTC
CASSQAGLTYEQYF
>TRBV10-2|many|TRBJ1-1|TRBD1|13
TGCGCCAGCTGGGAGGACAGGGGCACTGAAGCTTTCTTT
CASWEDRGTEAFF
>TRBV29-1|many|TRBJ2-5|.|13
TGCAGCGTTCAACGACAGGGAGGCGAGACCCAGTACTTC
CSVQRQGGETQYF
>TRBV28|.|TRBJ1-5|TRBD1|17
TGTGCCAGCAGTTTAGGGACAGCTACTTATAGCAATCAGCCCCAGCATTTT
CASSLGTATYSNQPQHF
>TRBV6-5|.|TRBJ1-4|.|13
TGTGCCAGCGGGGTGGTGCCGAATGAAAAACTGTTTTTT
CASGVVPNEKLFF
>TRBV5-1|.|TRBJ2-7|.|14
TGCGCCAGCAGCAGTATATCCATTCCCTACGAGCAGTACTTC
CASSSISIPYEQYF
>TRBV14|many|TRBJ1-3|.|17
TGTGCCAGCAGCCAAGACTTCATAGGTTTCTCTGGAAACACCATATATTTT
CASSQDFIGFSGNTIYF
>TRBV18|many|TRBJ2-3|.|18
TGTGCCAGCTCCCCAAGGATAAAGACTCCCGGGGGCACAGATACGCAGTATTTT
CASSPRIKTPGGTDTQYF
>TRBV19|many|TRBJ2-1|TRBD2|17
TGTGCCAGTAGTGAATGGATGGGACGGGAGGGTTACAATGAGCAGTTCTTC
CASSEWMGREGYNEQFF
>TRBV28|few|TRBJ2-1|.|15
TGTGCCAGCAGTGACGTATATTTCCTTTACAATGAGCAGTTCTTC
CASSDVYFLYNEQFF
>TRBV2|.|TRBJ2-6|.|16
TGTGCCAGCACTCCTCATCGACAGGCCGGGGCCAACGTCCTGACTTTC
CASTPHRQAGANVLTF
>TRBV2|many|TRBJ1-1|.|14
TGTGCCAGCAGTGATCTTAGGGATAGCACTGAAGCTTTCTTT
CASSDLRDSTEAFF
>TRBV20-1|few|TRBJ1-1|.|13
TGCAGTGCCCTCACTCCCGGCAGGGTGGAAGCTTTCTTT
CSALTPGRVEAFF
>TRBV6-2/TRBV6-3|few|TRBJ2-1|.|17
TGTGCCAGCAGGCAAAGGGACTCCCTAAGAAGTTACAATGAGCAGTTCTTC
CASRQRDSLRSYNEQFF
>TRBV5-4|.|TRBJ2-1|TRBD1|13
TGTGCCAGCAGCCTGACAGGGCCCAATGAGCAGTTCTTC
CASSLTGPNEQFF
>TRBV11-2|many|TRBJ2-7|TRBD2|18
TGTGCCAGCAGCTTAGAGTCTACTAGCGGGACGGACACCTACGAGCAGTACTTC
CASSLESTSGTDTYEQYF
>TRBV20-1|many|TRBJ2-3|TRBD1|15
TGCAGTGCTAGAGATAGCAGGGGGAACACAGATACGCAGTATTTT
CSARDSRGNTDTQYF
>TRBV11-2|many|TRBJ2-5|.|13
TGTGCCAGCAGCCGGACCACACAAGAGACCCAGTACTTC
CASSRTTQETQYF
>TRBV6-6|.|TRBJ1-3|.|14
TGTGCCAGCAGTTACTCGATGATGGGAAACACCATATATTTT
CASSYSMMGNTIYF
>TRBV30|.|TRBJ2-7|TRBD1|15
TGTGCCTGGAGTGTGGACAGGCTTGGCGGCTACGAGCAGTACTTC
CAWSVDRLGGYEQYF
>TRBV7-3|many|TRBJ2-7|TRBD2|14
TGTGCCAGCAGCTCCTCTAGCGGGAGTCCCGAGCAGTACTTC
CASSSSSGSPEQYF
>TRBV7-9|few|TRBJ1-6|.|15
TGTGCCAGCAGATCGGGTAACTCCTATAATTCACCCCTCCACTTT
CASRSGNSYNSPLHF
>TRBV2|.|TRBJ2-5|.|14
TGTGCCAGCAGTGACGGGCGGTATCAAGAGACCCAGTACTTC
CASSDGRYQETQYF
>TRBV28|.|TRBJ2-1|TRBD2|13
TGTGCCAGCAGTTTGGGACGACTAGCGGAGCAGTTCTTC
CASSLGRLAEQFF
>TRBV29-1|few|TRBJ2-1|.|13
TGCAGCGCCGGGACGGATTACTACAATGAGCAGTTCTTC
CSAGTDYYNEQFF
>TRBV20-1|few|TRBJ2-7|.|14
TGCAGTGCTAGAGACGTGGAAAAGGCCTACGAGCAGTACTTC
CSARDVEKAYEQYF
>TRBV7-9|.|TRBJ2-3|TRBD1|15
TGTGCCAGCAGCTTCGGACAGGCGGGCACAGATACGCAGTATTTT
CASSFGQAGTDTQYF
>TRBV29-1|.|TRBJ1-1|.|11
TGCAGCGCCAGCAGGGGTAATGAAGCTTTCTTT
CSASRGNEAFF
>TRBV11-1|.|TRBJ2-5|.|14
TGTGCCAGCAGCTTTCGGACAGTACGAGAGACCCAGTACTTC
CASSFRTVRETQYF
>TRBV9|many|TRBJ1-4|TRBD1|15
TGTGCCAGCAGCTCACCTAGACAGGGTGGAGAAAAACTGTTTTTT
CASSSPRQGGEKLFF
>TRBV7-2|many|TRBJ2-7|.|15
TGTGCCAGCAGCTTAGGAATGATGAGCGGCTACGAGCAGTACTTC
CASSLGMMSGYEQYF
>TRBV20-1|many|TRBJ2-1|.|16
TGCAGTGCTGACCACATTAGCAGCTCCTCCTACAATGAGCAGTTCTTC
CSADHISSSSYNEQFF
>TRBV6-2/TRBV6-3|few|TRBJ2-7|.|12
TGTGCCAGCAGCCTTCCCCAGGCCGAGCAGTACTTC
CASSLPQAEQYF
>TRBV5-4|many|TRBJ1-1|.|14
TGTGCCAGCAGCTTGTACGGGGGAAACACTGAAGCTTTCTTT
CASSLYGGNTEAFF
>TRBV2|many|TRBJ2-1|TRBD2|15
TGTGCCAGGGGGACTAGCGGGAGCCAACGGAATGAGCAGTTCTTC
CARGTSGSQRNEQFF
>TRBV28|.|TRBJ2-2|.|13
TGTGCCAGCATAAACAGGGTCGCCGGGGAGCTGTTTTTT
CASINRVAGELFF
>TRBV7-9|.|TRBJ2-4|.|16
TGTGCCAGCACAATGGGGCAGGGAGTGGACAAAAACATTCAGTACTTC
CASTMGQGVDKNIQYF
>TRBV2|many|TRBJ1-1|.|16
TGTGCCAGCACAAGGGAGGGGGGAATTCAGAACACTGAAGCTTTCTTT
CASTREGGIQNTEAFF
>TRBV28|few|TRBJ2-1|TRBD2|15
TGTGCCAGCAGACCTAGCGGGAACGCCTACAATGAGCAGTTCTTC
CASRPSGNAYNEQFF
>TRBV6-1|few|TRBJ1-1|.|13
TGTGCCAGCTTAGGGACGGCGAACACTGAAGCTTTCTTT
CASLGTANTEAFF
>TRBV19|many|TRBJ1-5|.|15
TGTGCCAGTAGTGAGTGGGGCCGGAGCAATCAGCCCCAGCATTTT
CASSEWGRSNQPQHF
>TRBV27|many|TRBJ2-1|.|12
TGTGCCAGCAGTCCTTCGTACAATGAGCAGTTCTTC
CASSPSYNEQFF
>TRBV30|many|TRBJ1-4|.|15
TGTGCCTGGAGTGTGGGGGGACCGGGTGGTGAAAAACTGTTTTTT
CAWSVGGPGGEKLFF